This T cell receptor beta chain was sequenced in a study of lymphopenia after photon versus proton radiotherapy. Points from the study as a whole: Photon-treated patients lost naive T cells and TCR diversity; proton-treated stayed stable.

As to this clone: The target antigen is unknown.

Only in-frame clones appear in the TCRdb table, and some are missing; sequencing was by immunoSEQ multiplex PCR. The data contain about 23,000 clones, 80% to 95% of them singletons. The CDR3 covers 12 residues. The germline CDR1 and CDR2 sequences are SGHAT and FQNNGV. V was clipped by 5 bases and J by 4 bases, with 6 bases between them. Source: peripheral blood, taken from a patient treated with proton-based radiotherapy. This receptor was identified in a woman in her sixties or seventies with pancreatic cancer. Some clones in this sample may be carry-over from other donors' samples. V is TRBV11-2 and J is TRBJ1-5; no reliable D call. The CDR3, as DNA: TGTGCCAGCAGCCATCAGAATCAGCCCCAGCATTTT. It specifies CASSHQNQPQHF.